This T cell receptor beta chain was captured in a study of regulatory T cells in long-lasting Graves disease. The germline V and J ends were trimmed by 1 base and 0 bases, with 10 bases remaining between them. Germline CDR1 reads LNHNV; CDR2 reads YYDKDF (reference sequence). The CDR3 is made up of 16 amino acids. This clonotype was seen at least ten times. Arm-PCR with iRepertoire HTBI primers amplified the CDR3 regions for these TCR beta libraries. Using its own MiXCR run on the multiplex PCR reads, TCRdb lists one record per CDR3 protein. This table has a few hundred thousand distinct CDR3 sequences, roughly 22% appearing once. Noted time point: persistent/refractory GD, antithyroid drugs over 5 years with positive TRAb. Isolated PBMC RNA provided the starting material for the TCR library.

The V gene is TRBV15, the J gene TRBJ1-3, with unresolved D. The sample consisted of peripheral blood mononuclear cells (PBMCs), taken when the disease was refractory, from a patient treated with antithyroid drugs. The sequence derives from a female donor with Graves disease. DNA of the CDR3: TGTGCCACCAGCAGAGGAACTTCTAGCTCTGGAAACACCATATATTTT. This encodes CATSRGTSSSGNTIYF.